These T cell receptor beta chains were read from a single sample in a study of cytomegalovirus exposure and HLA in healthy donors. This table comes from immunoSEQ multiplex PCR, and its TCRdb copy is limited to in-frame clones, with some not included. The profile covers 150,000 or so clones, with less than 90% appearing a single time and about 3.5% taken by the ten largest. The sequencing input was PBMCs. The origin of the receptors is a young woman in good health and CMV-seropositive. The CDR3 runs from the conserved cysteine through the conserved F or W. D genes are given only for firm matches. Clone size, where shown, is once, few, many, or a class for clones that have expanded.

j_call d_call v_call clone_size cdr3_nt cdr3_aa
TRBJ2-7 NA TRBV13 once TGTGCCAGCAGCTATTTCTCCGACAGATCCTACGAGCAGTACTTC CASSYFSDRSYEQYF
TRBJ2-7 NA TRBV7-8 NA TGTGCCAGCAGCTTTAGCGGCTACGAGCAGTACTTC CASSFSGYEQYF
TRBJ2-7 TRBD2 TRBV6-1 NA TGTGCCAGCAGCCTGACTAGCGGGAGGATCGGCGAGCAGTACTTC CASSLTSGRIGEQYF
TRBJ1-2 TRBD1 TRBV11-2 NA TGTGCCAGCAGCTTGACGGGACAGAGGGAGGATGGCTACACCTTC CASSLTGQREDGYTF
TRBJ2-2 NA TRBV5-6 NA TGTGCCAGCAGCTTTCGACAGGTGAACACCGGGGAGCTGTTTTTT CASSFRQVNTGELFF
TRBJ2-1 TRBD2 TRBV4-3 NA TGCGCCAGCAGCCAATCTTCCCCCGGGAGGGCATATGAGCAGTTCTTC CASSQSSPGRAYEQFF
TRBJ2-7 NA TRBV14 NA TGTGCCAGCAGCCAAGATCTGGGTAGCGTCCCCTCGGAAGACTACGAGCAGTACTTC CASSQDLGSVPSEDYEQYF
TRBJ1-2 NA TRBV5-5 few TGTGCCAGCAGCTTGCTAGCCTACTATGGCTACACCTTC CASSLLAYYGYTF
TRBJ1-5 NA TRBV6-5 NA TGTGCCAGCAGTCCCGTTAGTAGCAATCAGCCCCAGCATTTT CASSPVSSNQPQHF
TRBJ2-7 TRBD2 TRBV7-9 NA TGTGCCAGCAGCGATTTAGCGGGAGGGGACGAGCAGTACTTC CASSDLAGGDEQYF
TRBJ1-2 TRBD1 TRBV28 NA TGTGCCAGCAGTATCACGACAGGGGGGAGCTATGGCTACACCTTC CASSITTGGSYGYTF
TRBJ2-7 NA TRBV9 NA TGTGCCAGCAGCGTATCTTCTACCCCCTACGAGCAGTACTTC CASSVSSTPYEQYF
TRBJ1-2 TRBD1 TRBV10-2 NA TGCGCCACCTCAACAGGGGACTTTGGCTACACCTTC CATSTGDFGYTF
TRBJ2-7 NA TRBV11-1 NA TGTGCCAGCAGTTCGGGCTACGAGCAGTACTTC CASSSGYEQYF
TRBJ1-5 TRBD1 TRBV30 NA TGTGCCTGGAGCCAAAGGGCCGGGACAGGCAATCAGCCCCAGCATTTT CAWSQRAGTGNQPQHF
TRBJ2-5 TRBD2 TRBV7-2 NA TGTGCCAGCAGCTTGGGACTAGCGGGGGCGTACCAAGAGACCCAGTACTTC CASSLGLAGAYQETQYF
TRBJ1-3 TRBD1 TRBV7-2 once TGCGCCAGCAGCCACGAGCCTGGGACAGGGTCTGGAAACACCATATATTTT CASSHEPGTGSGNTIYF
TRBJ2-7 NA TRBV11-2 NA TGTGCCAGCAGCTTAGATCTGGGAGTCTCCTACGAGCAGTACTTC CASSLDLGVSYEQYF
TRBJ2-7 NA TRBV7-9 NA TGTGCCAGCAGTTTGGGGGGACTCTTATACGAGCAGTACTTC CASSLGGLLYEQYF
TRBJ2-7 TRBD2 TRBV15 once TGTGCCACCAGCAGAGGCGGGAGCAACCCCGTCCGGGTGCAGTACTTC CATSRGGSNPVRVQYF
TRBJ2-1 TRBD2 TRBV11-3 NA TGTGCCAGCAGCTTAACCCTAGCGGGACACAATGAGCAGTTCTTC CASSLTLAGHNEQFF
TRBJ1-1 TRBD1 TRBV7-9 NA TGTGCCAGCAGCTTAGCGGGGACAGGGAGGTCAGCTTTCTTT CASSLAGTGRSAFF
TRBJ2-3 TRBD1 TRBV19 NA TGTGCCAGTAGTATACGTTCGGGGACAGGGGTCGCAGATACGCAGTATTTT CASSIRSGTGVADTQYF
TRBJ1-1 NA TRBV19 NA TGTGCCAGTAGTATAGGGGCAGGGCGTGAAGCTTTCTTT CASSIGAGREAFF
TRBJ1-5 NA TRBV19 once TGTGCCAGTTTGGACAGACCTAATCAGCCCCAGCATTTT CASLDRPNQPQHF
TRBJ2-4 TRBD1 TRBV30 NA TGTGCCTGGAGCGCAAACAGGGGGCTGATAGACAAAAACATTCAGTACTTC CAWSANRGLIDKNIQYF
TRBJ1-1 NA TRBV27 NA TGTGCCAGCAGTTTTTATTCAGGGTTTACTGAAGCTTTCTTT CASSFYSGFTEAFF
TRBJ2-5 TRBD2 TRBV30 once TGTGCCTGGAACCCCGGGCTAGCGGGAAAAGAGACCCAGTACTTC CAWNPGLAGKETQYF
TRBJ2-7 NA TRBV10-3 NA TGTGCCATCAGTGACTCGAGAACAGGGTATCAGTACGAGCAGTACTTC CAISDSRTGYQYEQYF
TRBJ2-2 TRBD1 TRBV6-4 NA TGTGCCAGCAGCGGACAGGGATTCACCGGGGAGCTGTTTTTT CASSGQGFTGELFF
TRBJ1-5 TRBD1 TRBV13 NA TGTGCCAGTGGACAGGGAGGTCAGCCCCAGCATTTT CASGQGGQPQHF
TRBJ2-7 NA TRBV14 NA TGTGCCAGCAGCACTCGACAGGGCTGGGACCGGGGGGAGCAGTACTTC CASSTRQGWDRGEQYF
TRBJ2-1 TRBD1 TRBV29-1 NA TGCAGCGTTGAAGATATGGACAGGGTATCCGATGAGCAGTTCTTC CSVEDMDRVSDEQFF
TRBJ2-7 NA TRBV20-1 NA TGCAGTGCTAGCAACTACGAGCAGTACTTC CSASNYEQYF
TRBJ1-1 TRBD1 TRBV7-9 NA TGTGCCAGCACAGTACAGGGGAGAACTGAAGCTTTCTTT CASTVQGRTEAFF
TRBJ2-1 NA TRBV11-3 NA TGTGCCAGCAGCGGGGGCAAGCGGGGTAGCTCCTACAATGAGCAGTTCTTC CASSGGKRGSSYNEQFF
TRBJ1-1 TRBD1 TRBV15 NA TGTGCCACCAGCAGAGGGGCACGAAGGGGGCAGGGGTACACTGAAGCTTTCTTT CATSRGARRGQGYTEAFF
TRBJ2-7 NA TRBV30 NA TGTGCCTGGAGTGTTCAGGGGCCCTACGAGCAGTACTTC CAWSVQGPYEQYF
TRBJ2-5 NA TRBV5-6 NA TGTGCCAGCAGCTTGAGCTTGGTAGTCCAAGAGACCCAGTACTTC CASSLSLVVQETQYF
TRBJ2-7 NA TRBV5-1 once TGCGCCAGCATCCCGGCCCCTGAGGGGGGGAGCTCCTACGAGCAGTACTTC CASIPAPEGGSSYEQYF
TRBJ2-5 NA TRBV11-3 few TGTGCCAGCAGCTTAGATCCCGTGTCAGAGACCCAGTACTTC CASSLDPVSETQYF
TRBJ2-2 TRBD2 TRBV28 NA TGTGCCAGCAGTACGGCTAGCGGGGCCTTCTACACCGGGGAGCTGTTTTTT CASSTASGAFYTGELFF
TRBJ2-2 NA TRBV9 NA TGTGCCAGCAGCGTATCGGGAACTTACACCGGGGAGCTGTTTTTT CASSVSGTYTGELFF
TRBJ2-1 NA TRBV10-1 once TGCGCCAGCAGTGAGGCAGGGGACTACAATGAGCAGTTCTTC CASSEAGDYNEQFF
TRBJ2-3 TRBD2 TRBV29-1 NA TGCAGCGTCGGAAGGACTAGCGGGAGGGCCGGCACAGATACGCAGTATTTT CSVGRTSGRAGTDTQYF
TRBJ2-5 TRBD2 TRBV5-1 NA TGCGCCAGCAGCTTGGTCGGAGCGGGAAACTTAAGGACTGTGGAGACCCAGTACTTC CASSLVGAGNLRTVETQYF
TRBJ2-5 NA TRBV11-2 NA TGTGCCAGCAGCTTGGGGGGAGGAGAGACCCAGTACTTC CASSLGGGETQYF
TRBJ2-7 TRBD1 TRBV28 NA TGTGCCAGCAGTTTAAGTGGGGCAGGGGGTACGGACTTC CASSLSGAGGTDF
TRBJ2-5 NA TRBV30 NA TGTGCCTGGTCAGGAGGACAAGAGACCCAGTACTTC CAWSGGQETQYF
TRBJ2-3 TRBD2 TRBV7-9 many TGTGCCAGCAGCCCTAGCGGGAATGTAGCAGATACGCAGTATTTT CASSPSGNVADTQYF
TRBJ1-5 NA TRBV6-1 NA TGTGCCAGCAGCGAGCTGACACAACCTAATCAGCCCCAGCATTTT CASSELTQPNQPQHF
TRBJ2-2 TRBD2 TRBV19 few TGTGCCAGTAGGGGAGGACTAGCGGGATTTCTCGCCGGGGAGCTGTTTTTT CASRGGLAGFLAGELFF
TRBJ1-4 NA TRBV6-5 NA TGTGCCAGTAAACTTGCAACTAATGAAAAACTGTTTTTT CASKLATNEKLFF
TRBJ2-2 TRBD2 TRBV18 NA TGTGCCAGCTCACCAGGGACTAGCGGGGGCACCGGGGAGCTGTTTTTT CASSPGTSGGTGELFF
TRBJ1-1 NA TRBV9 NA TGTGCCAGCAGCTCTCCGCCAGGCGAAGCTTTCTTT CASSSPPGEAFF
TRBJ1-1 NA TRBV30 few TGTGCCTGGAGCCTCACCGGGTACACTGAAGCTTTCTTT CAWSLTGYTEAFF
TRBJ2-7 NA TRBV7-4 once TGTGCCAGCAGCCGATCGGACAGTCTATACGAGCAGTACTTC CASSRSDSLYEQYF
TRBJ1-1 NA TRBV5-5 once TGTGCCAGCAGACTAGACATCAACACTGAAGCTTTCTTT CASRLDINTEAFF
TRBJ2-2 NA TRBV19 NA TGTGCCAGTAGTATGACAGGGAACACCGGGGAGCTGTTTTTT CASSMTGNTGELFF